This T cell receptor beta chain emerged from a study of T-cell memory formation after mild COVID-19. The V end was cut by 0 bases, the J end by 10 bases, with 19 bases between. The germline gives CDR1 MNHEY, CDR2 SVGAGI. The CDR3 covers 17 residues. 5'RACE with constant-segment primers built TCRalpha and TCRbeta cDNA libraries with UMIs. A single record per CDR3 protein comes from TCRdb applying MiXCR to the 5' RACE reads. This sample has about 310,000 distinct CDR3 sequences, with 15% found just once. The TCR comes from a man in his late teens or twenties who had mild COVID-19 (a few samples of this study predate the infection). Cell type and time point are not known. This sequence joins TRBV6-5 and TRBJ1-6; D is possibly TRBD1 (5 bases). The sequenced material came from PBMCs or a T cell subset sorted from them (not recorded which). The CDR3 coding sequence is TGTGCCAGCAGTTACTCCCGTCCGGGTACAGGCGACTCACCCCTCCACTTT. Amino acids: CASSYSRPGTGDSPLHF.